These 21 T cell receptor beta chains were sequenced from one sample in a study of T-cell memory formation after mild COVID-19. TCRdb itself ran the 5' RACE reads through MiXCR, one entry per CDR3 protein. The repertoire includes almost 350,000 distinct CDR3 sequences, around 20% of them detected once, and around 23% sits in the top ten. The sample comprised PBMCs or a T cell subset sorted from them (not recorded which). These receptors all stem from a man aged 18 to 30 who had mild COVID-19 (a few samples of this study predate the infection). Cell type and time point are not known.

The chain joins TRBV20-1 to TRBJ1-4; TRBD1 matches at 8 bases. The CDR3 runs 14 residues. V shed 6 bases, J shed 5 bases, and the junction held 8 bases outside the gene matches. In germline, CDR1 is DFQATT, CDR2 SNEGSKA (reference sequence). CDR3 sequence (DNA): TGCAGTGCAGGACCCGGACAGGGAAATGAAAAACTGTTTTTT. It yields the protein CSAGPGQGNEKLFF.

The chain is built from TRBV5-1 and TRBJ1-1; D uncertain. Between the trimmed V and J ends, which lost 0 bases and 3 bases, there was a span of 12 bases. This CDR3 contains 15 residues. Germline V gene data show CDR1 as SGHRS and CDR2 as YFSETQ. The CDR3 here is CASSLGGEEDTEAFF. CDR3 bases: TGCGCCAGCAGCTTGGGGGGTGAAGAAGACACTGAAGCTTTCTTT.

The V gene is TRBV11-2, the J gene TRBJ2-5, with D perhaps TRBD1 (7 bases). The CDR3 totals 15 residues. Germline lookup yields CDR1 SGHAT and CDR2 FQNNGV. The V gene lost 5 bases and the J gene lost 5 bases, with 18 bases spanning the gap. CDR3 bases: TGTGCCAGCAGCCCTTCCCTCGGGGGACAGGAGACCCAGTACTTC. Translated: CASSPSLGGQETQYF.

This clonotype was seen only a few times. This rearrangement joins TRBV5-1 to TRBJ2-5; 8 bases line up with TRBD1. CDR3 size: 17 residues. The J segment lost 4 bases and the V segment lost 1 base, leaving 12 bases of the junction unmatched. Germline CDR1 and CDR2: SGHRS and YFSETQ. The CDR3 sequence is CASSLSMTGVRGETQYF. In DNA, the CDR3 is TGCGCCAGCAGCTTGTCCATGACAGGGGTACGAGGAGAGACCCAGTACTTC.

The chain links TRBV27 to TRBJ1-1; TRBD1 might be the D (6 bases). V was cut by 2 bases and J by 11 bases, with 21 bases left in between. CDR3 length equals 15 residues. Germline CDR1 reads MNHEY; CDR2 reads SMNVEV (reference sequence). CDR3 sequence (DNA): TGTGCCAGCAGTTTACAAGGGGGGACCACCCTCAGGGCTTTCTTT. It codes for CASSLQGGTTLRAFF.

The rearrangement links TRBV3-1 to TRBJ2-7, with D possibly TRBD1 on 6 matching bases. Trimming cost V 2 bases and J 3 bases, with 11 bases left between them. The CDR3 sequence is 14 residues long. Germline V gives CDR1 LGHDT, CDR2 YNNKEL (reference sequence). The CDR3 loop is CASSQTGQDYEQYV. In nucleotides, the CDR3 is TGTGCCAGCAGCCAAACGGGACAAGACTACGAGCAGTACGTC.

The genes are TRBV7-3 and TRBJ2-3; 12 bases are a match to TRBD2. Germline assignment: CDR1 SGHTA and CDR2 FQGTGA. The length of the CDR3 is 14 residues. The ends lost 5 bases at V and 7 bases at J; junction bases unmatched: 4. This CDR3 reads CASSAGLAGYTQYF. The CDR3 DNA follows: TGTGCCAGCAGCGCCGGACTAGCGGGGTATACGCAGTATTTT.

This clonotype showed up just a few times. J is TRBJ2-1 and V is TRBV6-2 or TRBV6-3; 11 nucleotides line up with TRBD1. V was pared by 6 bases and J by 6 bases, with 7 bases of the junction left unmatched. The germline CDR1 and CDR2 sequences are MNHEY and SVGEGT. This CDR3 spans 15 amino acids. CDR3 DNA sequence: TGTGCCAGCAGAACTGGGACAGGGGGTGTCAATGAGCAGTTCTTC. This codes for CASRTGTGGVNEQFF.

The V gene is TRBV12-3 or TRBV12-4, the J gene TRBJ1-3; D uncertain. The CDR3 runs to 12 residues. V was pared by 4 bases and J by 7 bases, with 8 bases between. CDR3 amino acids: CASSSRGNTIYF. The CDR3 coding sequence is TGTGCCAGCAGTTCCCGGGGTAACACCATATATTTT.

V is TRBV12-3 or TRBV12-4 and J is TRBJ2-2, with TRBD1 as a possible D gene (7 bases). V was trimmed by 6 bases and J by 3 bases, leaving 11 bases between them. The CDR3 is 14 amino acids. The CDR3 DNA reads as TGTGCCAGCAGGGGGGGACAGCACACCGGGGAGCTGTTTTTT. Translation gives CASRGGQHTGELFF.

The chain uses TRBV10-3 and TRBJ2-7; D is perhaps TRBD1 (5 bases). The CDR3 has 12 amino acids. The germline CDR1 and CDR2 sequences are ENHRY and SYGVKD. V lost 7 bases to trimming and J lost 5 bases, with 12 bases between them. The CDR3 protein is CAIKGNIHEQYF. The CDR3 bases are TGTGCCATCAAGGGGAACATCCACGAGCAGTACTTC.

J is TRBJ2-3 and V is TRBV7-8, with 9 bases fitting TRBD1. Germline lookup yields CDR1 SGHVS and CDR2 FQNEAQ. The CDR3 sequence is 15 residues long. Germline trimming cut 5 bases from V and 3 bases from J; bases unmatched to any gene: 6. The chain's CDR3 is CASSPGTGWTDTQYF. CDR3 in DNA: TGTGCCAGCAGCCCCGGGACAGGGTGGACAGATACGCAGTATTTT.

The chain joins TRBV4-2 to TRBJ1-2; 8 bases map to TRBD1. Unmatched junction bases numbered 7, after V lost 4 bases and J lost 0 bases. The CDR3 sequence is 16 residues long. The V gene's germline CDR1 is LGHNA and CDR2 YNFKEQ. CDR3 residues: CASSLPRGQANYGYTF. Written as DNA, the CDR3 is TGTGCCAGCAGCCTACCGAGGGGACAGGCTAACTATGGCTACACCTTC.

The chain joins TRBV20-1 to TRBJ2-3; no firm D call. The CDR3 sequence is 15 residues long. Trimming took off 3 bases at V and 5 bases at J, with 18 bases between the two ends. Germline V gene sequence: CDR1 DFQATT, CDR2 SNEGSKA (reference sequence). The CDR3 loop reads CSASHPSSSQDTQYF. As DNA, the CDR3 is TGCAGTGCTAGTCATCCAAGCAGTTCACAAGATACGCAGTATTTT.

The V and J genes are TRBV5-1 and TRBJ1-5, with no clear D. The V end lost 4 bases, the J end lost 3 bases, and 14 bases lay between the germline ends. This CDR3 is built from 15 residues. The germline V gene encodes CDR1 SGHRS and CDR2 YFSETQ. The CDR3 DNA reads as TGCGCCAGCAGCCCCGGTACTACCGTCAATCAGCCCCAGCATTTT. Translated: CASSPGTTVNQPQHF.

The J gene is TRBJ1-5, the V gene TRBV5-6; D perhaps matches TRBD1 (5 bases). Per germline, CDR1 SGHDT and CDR2 YYEEEE. This CDR3 contains 18 residues. V was cut by 2 bases and J by 2 bases, with 20 bases left in between. The CDR3 DNA reads TGTGCCAGCAGCTTATTCGTCGGACGGCAGGGAGGCAATCAGCCCCAGCATTTT. Translated, it gives CASSLFVGRQGGNQPQHF.

This sequence joins TRBV2 and TRBJ1-2, with D maybe TRBD1 (5 bases). Germline V gene sequence: CDR1 SNHLY, CDR2 FYNNEI. The CDR3 totals 15 residues. V was clipped by 1 base and J by 4 bases, with 13 bases between them. CDR3 sequence: CASSEEVGGGYGYTF. In DNA form, the CDR3 reads TGTGCCAGCAGTGAAGAAGTGGGGGGTGGCTATGGCTACACCTTC.

The chain is built from TRBV6-1 and TRBJ2-1; 9 nucleotides line up with TRBD1. J gave up 8 bases and V 7 bases, and 12 bases lay outside the gene matches. The CDR3 loop spans 15 amino acids. From germline, CDR1 is MNHNS and CDR2 SASEGT. The CDR3 spells CASTILGQGVYEQFF. CDR3 sequence (DNA): TGTGCCAGCACCATATTGGGACAGGGTGTGTATGAGCAGTTCTTC.

The CDR3 coding sequence is TGTGCCATCGGACCTTCTGCGGGGGGCACCGTCGCGGAGCAGTTCTTC. It yields the protein CAIGPSAGGTVAEQFF. The rearrangement links TRBV10-3 to TRBJ2-1, with 8 bases identical to TRBD2. In germline, CDR1 is ENHRY, CDR2 SYGVKD. CDR3 length equals 16 residues. Trimming took 8 bases from V and 10 from J; bases not matched to a gene: 19.

This clonotype has a handful of counts. This sequence joins TRBV6-5 and TRBJ2-3; D may match TRBD1 or TRBD2 (5 bases each). Germline-derived CDR1 and CDR2 are MNHEY and SVGAGI. The CDR3 loop spans 14 amino acids. V was shortened by 6 bases and J by 6 bases, with 16 bases between the two germline ends. CDR3 DNA: TGTGCCAGCAGGCCGGGACGCTCCTCGGATACGCAGTATTTT. Its protein is CASRPGRSSDTQYF.

This sequence joins TRBV7-3 and TRBJ2-1, with D possibly being TRBD1 (6 bases). The CDR3 spans 14 residues. The V gene's germline CDR1 is SGHTA and CDR2 FQGTGA. The ends were cut back, 4 bases at V and 5 bases at J, with 12 bases in the middle. In nucleotides, the CDR3 is TGTGCCAGCAGCTACAGGGACGGTAACAATGAGCAGTTCTTC. Amino acid sequence: CASSYRDGNNEQFF. The entire variable domain, with the rest obtained from reference TRBV7-3 and TRBJ2-1, is as follows: GAGVSQTPSNKVTEKGKYVELRCDPISGHTALYWYRQSLGQGPEFLIYFQGTGAADDSGLPNDRFFAVRPEGSVSTLKIQRTERGDSAVYLCASSYRDGNNEQFFGPGTRLTVL.